Listed here are 19 T cell receptor beta chains from one sample, sequenced in a study of tumor and adjacent non-tumor tissue in lung cancer. The template was RNA from unsorted bulk tissue. TCRbeta libraries were built with three rounds of nested PCR, modified from ARM-PCR. TCRdb reprocessed the multiplex PCR reads via MiXCR and lists one record per CDR3 protein. The sample holds approximately 65,000 distinct CDR3 sequences; 60% are singletons and the top ten take around 20%. Sequenced material: lung tumor tissue. The receptors were sampled from a man aged 45-60 years with non-small cell lung cancer.

Comment on this clonotype: Germline is not matched at one junction end, which may reflect a read error. J is TRBJ2-7 and V is TRBV10-3, with a possible D match to TRBD2 (7 bases). Per germline, CDR1 ENHRY and CDR2 SYGVKD. The CDR3 has 13 amino acids. The CDR3 nucleotides read TGTGCCATCAGTTTCGCGGGGGCCTACGACCAGTACTTC. It is translated as CAISFAGAYDQYF.

This clonotype was detected once. The junction departs from germline at one end; a sequencing error may be responsible. This sequence joins TRBV6-1 and TRBJ1-5, with a possible D match to TRBD1 (5 bases). The germline CDR1 and CDR2 sequences are MNHNS and SASEGT. The CDR3 runs 15 residues. CDR3 bases: TGTGCCAGCAGTTCTAGGCAGAGGGGCACTCAGCCCCAACATTTT. Translated: CASSSRQRGTQPQHF.

This rearrangement joins TRBV11-2 to TRBJ2-5, with D uncertain. Trimming removed 5 bases at V and 13 bases at J, with 23 bases between. There are 14 residues in the CDR3. Germline values: CDR1 SGHAT, CDR2 FQNNGV. CDR3 nucleotide sequence: TGTGCCAGCAGCCCCGGGTGGGCCTTCGAGACACTGTACTTC. Translating gives CASSPGWAFETLYF. Full variable domain (rest looked up from reference TRBV11-2 and TRBJ2-5): EAGVAQSPRYKIIEKRQSVAFWCNPISGHATLYWYQQILGQGPKLLIQFQNNGVVDDSQLPKDRFSAERLKGVDSTLKIQPAKLEDSAVYLCASSPGWAFETLYFGPGTRLLVL.

The rearrangement joins TRBV11-2 to TRBJ2-5; a possible D gene is TRBD2 (5 bases). Germline V gives CDR1 SGHAT, CDR2 FQNNGV. The CDR3 totals 12 residues. The CDR3, as DNA: TGTGAAAGTAGGGAGAATCAAGAGACCCAGTACTTC. It is translated as CESRENQETQYF.

In the case of this clonotype: The junction departs from the called germline gene at one end, perhaps through a read error. The chain is built from TRBV4-1 and TRBJ1-6; D not resolved. CDR1 and CDR2 from the germline V gene are MGHRA and YSYEKL. This CDR3 comprises 14 residues. The CDR3 nucleotides are TGCACCAGCAGCCCCGTCTGGGGATTCCCACCCCTCCACTTT. This encodes CTSSPVWGFPPLHF.

The chain recombines TRBV7-2 with TRBJ2-7; a weak D match, TRBD1 (6 bases). Trimming pared 5 bases from V and 0 bases from J, leaving 11 bases between. CDR3 size: 14 residues. The V gene's germline CDR1 is SGHTA and CDR2 FQGNSA. Written as DNA, the CDR3 is TGTGCCAGCAGCCTACAGGGCTACTCCTACGAGCAGTACTTC. Encoded protein: CASSLQGYSYEQYF. The full variable domain, in which reference TRBV7-2 and TRBJ2-7 provide the parts outside the CDR3, is GAGVSQSPSNKVTEKGKDVELRCDPISGHTALYWYRQSLGQGLEFLIYFQGNSAPDKSGLPSDRFSAERTGGSVSTLTIQRTQQEDSAVYLCASSLQGYSYEQYFGPGTRLTVT.

This clonotype showed up many times. V is TRBV5-6 and J is TRBJ1-2; 7 nucleotides align to TRBD1. The germline V gene has CDR1 SGHDT and CDR2 YYEEEE. The CDR3 sequence is 14 residues long. The trim removed 5 bases at V and 7 bases at J, leaving 11 bases unmatched. The CDR3 region is CASRKTGDGAGYTF. In DNA, the CDR3 is TGTGCCAGCAGGAAAACAGGGGATGGAGCTGGCTACACCTTC.

For this clonotype: Just one base apart from a much larger clone, this may be a read error. The V gene is TRBV14, the J gene TRBJ2-2; a possible D gene is TRBD2 (5 bases). The CDR3 spans 17 residues. Germline CDR1 is SGHDN and CDR2 is FVKESK. CDR3 residues: CASSRGPTATNTGELLF. DNA for the CDR3: TGTGCCAGCAGCCGGGGTCCCACAGCTACGAACACCGGGGAGCTGTTATTT.

The chain joins TRBV7-2 to TRBJ2-5, with D perhaps matching TRBD1 (5 bases). The germline CDR1 and CDR2 sequences are SGHTA and FQGNSA. This CDR3 is 15 amino acids long. Trimming shortened V by 1 base and J by 5 bases, and 14 bases separated the two germline ends. CDR3 in DNA: TGTGCCAGCAGCTTAGGTAGGGGTGTGACGGAGACCCAGTACTTC. Amino acid sequence: CASSLGRGVTETQYF.

This clonotype was seen only a few times. This chain links TRBV5-4 with TRBJ2-1; 7 bases are a match to TRBD2. There are 13 residues in the CDR3. V lost 1 base and J lost 8; bases outside the gene matches: 3. Germline V CDR1 and CDR2: SGHNT, YYREEE (reference sequence). In nucleotides, the CDR3 is TGTGCCAGCAGCTTGCCCACTAGCGATGAGCAGTTCTTC. Translation gives CASSLPTSDEQFF.

This clonotype occurred once. The germline gene is not matched at one end of the junction; a read error may be the cause. The rearrangement uses TRBV5-1 and TRBJ2-1; D remains ambiguous. The CDR3 loop spans 19 amino acids. CDR1 is SGHRS, CDR2 YFSETQ, per germline. The CDR3 region is CASSSTTPFQAVSYNDQFF. CDR3 sequence (DNA): TGCGCCAGTAGCTCCACCACTCCCTTCCAGGCCGTATCCTACAATGATCAGTTCTTC.

This clonotype was seen more than once but under ten times. The genes are TRBV12-3 or TRBV12-4 and TRBJ2-5; 8 bases are a match to TRBD1. V trimming: 3 bases; J trimming: 4 bases; junction bases outside the gene matches: 7. This CDR3 region has 15 residues. The CDR3 nucleotides read TGTGCCAGCAGTTTCAGCAGGGGGCGAAGAGAGACCCAGTACTTC. Protein sequence: CASSFSRGRRETQYF.

The table lists this clonotype with a count of one. CDR3 nucleotide sequence: TGTGCCAGCAGTTTAACGAGACAGGCCTATGGCTACACCTTC. Protein product: CASSLTRQAYGYTF. The chain couples TRBV6-6 to TRBJ1-2; D perhaps matches TRBD1 (6 bases). Germline V gene sequence: CDR1 MNHNY, CDR2 SVGAGI (reference sequence). There are 14 residues in the CDR3. The V and J ends lost 4 bases and 4 bases respectively, with 13 bases between them.

This clonotype was picked up a small number of times. A much larger clone differs from this one at a single base, so this may be a read error. The rearrangement links TRBV24-1 to TRBJ2-3; D is undetermined. CDR1 KGHDR and CDR2 SFDVKD come from the germline V gene. The CDR3 is made up of 13 amino acids. The V gene lost 5 bases and the J gene lost 9 bases, with 14 bases spanning the gap. For the CDR3, the DNA is TGTGCCACCAGTGTGAGGACCCTCGAAACGCAGTATTTT. This codes for CATSVRTLETQYF.

In this sample, this clonotype turned up a few times. Possible read error: a much larger clone is one base away. This chain joins TRBV10-2 and TRBJ2-5, with 7 bases identical to TRBD2. The germline gives CDR1 WSHSY, CDR2 SAAADI. The CDR3 loop spans 15 amino acids. The CDR3 bases are TGCACCAGCAGTGAGTCGGCACTAGCGTTCGAGACCCAGTACTTC. Protein sequence: CTSSESALAFETQYF.

This clonotype has a count of ten or more. The rearrangement joins TRBV6-2 or TRBV6-3 to TRBJ2-7, with D hard to call. The germline CDR1 and CDR2 sequences are MNHEY and SVGEGT. The CDR3 runs 12 residues. The V end was cut by 3 bases, the J end by 7 bases, with 10 bases between. The CDR3 region has the DNA TGTGCCAGCAGTTATGTTTTTGGGGAGCAGTACTTC. This gives the protein CASSYVFGEQYF.

Worth noting for this clonotype: This CDR3 is missing its conserved last phenylalanine or tryptophan, likely due to a read error. The CDR3 nucleotides read TGTGCCAGCAGCCTCTTGACAGGGGGTGGAACAGATACGCAGTATTAT. This codes for CASSLLTGGGTDTQYY. This rearrangement joins TRBV11-2 to TRBJ2-3; 9 nucleotides match TRBD1. Losses at the gene ends were 5 bases for V and 3 bases for J; bases not matched to a gene: 9. Per germline, CDR1 SGHAT and CDR2 FQNNGV. The CDR3 is 16 residues long.

Note on this clonotype: Its ends do not fully match the called genes, so a read error is possible. The CDR3 DNA is TGCGCCGGCAGCCTCCCGGGGGGCAGGGCCACAACAAATGAAAAACTGTTTTTT. This sequence encodes CAGSLPGGRATTNEKLFF. The chain uses TRBV4-1 and TRBJ1-4; D possibly corresponds to TRBD1 (6 bases). Germline CDR1 reads MGHRA; CDR2 reads YSYEKL. The CDR3 is made up of 18 amino acids.

Worth noting for this clonotype: Because the CDR3 is missing its conserved closing phenylalanine or tryptophan, this is likely a read error. J is TRBJ2-4 and V is TRBV7-9; D may be TRBD2 (6 bases). Trimming took off 5 bases at V and 7 bases at J, with 15 bases between the two ends. This CDR3 contains 14 residues. CDR1 SEHNR and CDR2 FQNEAQ come from the germline V gene (reference sequence). Here the CDR3 reads CASSLLGGLNIQYY. For the CDR3, the DNA is TGTGCCAGCAGCCTACTGGGGGGTTTGAACATTCAGTACTAC.